These T cell receptor beta chains were read from a single sample in a study of cytomegalovirus exposure and HLA in healthy donors. The protocol was immunoSEQ multiplex PCR, while the TCRdb copy is restricted to in-frame clones and leaves out a portion. The repertoire holds 95,000 to 150,000 clones, with about 73% as singletons. The sample consisted of PBMCs. The receptors derive from a woman in her thirties or forties in good health and CMV-seronegative. Each CDR3 is given with its conserved first and last residue. Each record gives: J gene, D gene, V gene, clone size, CDR3 DNA, CDR3 protein. A D gene is named only where the DNA matches it firmly. Clone sizes are given selectively: once, few, many, or a class where the clone is expanded.

J: TRBJ2-7; D: TRBD2; V: TRBV4-1; size: .; DNA: TGCGCCAGCAGCCAAGACGTAGCGGGAAGCTACGAGCAGTACTTC; CDR3: CASSQDVAGSYEQYF
J: TRBJ2-7; D: .; V: TRBV28; size: .; DNA: TGTGCCAGCAGTTTATGCGTCGGGGATTGCGAGCAGTACTTC; CDR3: CASSLCVGDCEQYF
J: TRBJ1-2; D: TRBD1; V: TRBV7-9; size: .; DNA: TGTGCCAGCAGCTTATTCGGGACAGGGGTTAACTATGGCTACACCTTC; CDR3: CASSLFGTGVNYGYTF
J: TRBJ2-7; D: .; V: TRBV5-6; size: .; DNA: TGTGCCAGCAGCATCGGTGGGGGGTTCTCCTACGAGCAGTACTTC; CDR3: CASSIGGGFSYEQYF
J: TRBJ2-5; D: TRBD2; V: TRBV27; size: few; DNA: TGTGCCAGCAGTCGGAAGGGAGGGCCGCGGGGAGAGACCCAGTACTTC; CDR3: CASSRKGGPRGETQYF
J: TRBJ2-6; D: TRBD2; V: TRBV19; size: .; DNA: TGTGCCAGTAGTAAACAGGCGGGGGGCTCTGGGGCCAACGGCCTGACTTTC; CDR3: CASSKQAGGSGANGLTF
J: TRBJ2-1; D: .; V: TRBV7-9; size: few; DNA: TGTGCCAGCCGAGGCAGAGGGCCGGTCCATGAGCAGTTCTTC; CDR3: CASRGRGPVHEQFF
J: TRBJ2-1; D: TRBD2; V: TRBV6-6; size: .; DNA: TGTGCCAGCTCGCACCACCTAGCGGGAGGGCCGGATGAGCAGTTCTTC; CDR3: CASSHHLAGGPDEQFF
J: TRBJ1-1; D: .; V: TRBV28; size: .; DNA: TGTGCCAGCGGACTTTCGTGGAGCATGAACACTGAAGCTTTCTTT; CDR3: CASGLSWSMNTEAFF
J: TRBJ1-3; D: .; V: TRBV5-4; size: .; DNA: TGTGCCAGCAGCTTGGATCAGGGAGGCATCATATATTTT; CDR3: CASSLDQGGIIYF
J: TRBJ2-5; D: .; V: TRBV11-2; size: .; DNA: TGTGCCAGCCGGAGAGCCGTGGCCGAAGAGACCCAGTACTTC; CDR3: CASRRAVAEETQYF
J: TRBJ2-2; D: .; V: TRBV10-1; size: .; DNA: TGCGCCACCTCTAGCGTGGACACCGGGGAGCTGTTTTTT; CDR3: CATSSVDTGELFF
J: TRBJ2-7; D: TRBD1; V: TRBV6-6; size: once; DNA: TGTGCCAGCAGTTACTACGCGGACAGGGCCGAGCAGTACTTC; CDR3: CASSYYADRAEQYF
J: TRBJ2-2; D: .; V: TRBV2; size: .; DNA: TGTGCCAGCAGCACCCCAGGCCCCGGGGAGCTGTTTTTT; CDR3: CASSTPGPGELFF
J: TRBJ1-2; D: TRBD1; V: TRBV5-4; size: .; DNA: TGTGCCAGCAGCTCATACAGGGGGACAGGCTATGGCTACACCTTC; CDR3: CASSSYRGTGYGYTF
J: TRBJ2-2; D: .; V: TRBV7-9; size: .; DNA: TGTGCCAGCAGCTTTGAGGTTTCCGGGGAGCTGTTTTTT; CDR3: CASSFEVSGELFF
J: TRBJ2-7; D: TRBD1; V: TRBV7-2; size: .; DNA: TGTGCCAGCAGCCTACCCCGGGACAGGGCCTCCTACGAGCAGTACTTC; CDR3: CASSLPRDRASYEQYF
J: TRBJ2-4; D: .; V: TRBV21-1; size: .; DNA: TGTGCCAGCAGCGGCCGATCGGGGGTCCTAGCCAAAAACATTCAGTACTTC; CDR3: CASSGRSGVLAKNIQYF
J: TRBJ2-4; D: TRBD1; V: TRBV5-1; size: .; DNA: TGCGCCAGCAGCACAGGGGGGAACAGTCAGTACTTC; CDR3: CASSTGGNSQYF
J: TRBJ2-2; D: .; V: TRBV14; size: few; DNA: TGTGCCAGCAGCCTCGGCACCGGGGAGCTGTTTTTT; CDR3: CASSLGTGELFF
J: TRBJ2-7; D: .; V: TRBV28; size: .; DNA: TGTGCCAGCAGAAGCGGCCAACCCTTGGGAGAGCAGTACTTC; CDR3: CASRSGQPLGEQYF
J: TRBJ2-3; D: TRBD2; V: TRBV14; size: .; DNA: TGTGCCAGCAGCCCTTATAGGGGGACTAGCGGGGCTAGCACAGATACGCAGTATTTT; CDR3: CASSPYRGTSGASTDTQYF
J: TRBJ2-5; D: .; V: TRBV5-1; size: .; DNA: TGCGCCAGCAGCTTGACGCGGGAACCACAAGAGACCCAGTACTTC; CDR3: CASSLTREPQETQYF
J: TRBJ1-3; D: .; V: TRBV28; size: .; DNA: TGTGCCAGCAGTTTGCTGAGCTCTGGAAACACCATATATTTT; CDR3: CASSLLSSGNTIYF
J: TRBJ2-1; D: .; V: TRBV19; size: .; DNA: TGTGCCAGTAGTATGAGCGGAGCGAACAATGAGCAGTTCTTC; CDR3: CASSMSGANNEQFF
J: TRBJ2-7; D: .; V: TRBV11-2; size: .; DNA: TGTGCCAGCAGCTTAGGGGTGGGCACATACTCCTACGAGCAGTACTTC; CDR3: CASSLGVGTYSYEQYF
J: TRBJ2-1; D: TRBD2; V: TRBV5-1; size: .; DNA: TGCGCCAGCAGCCCCGGGACTAGCGGGAGGTATAACAATGAGCAGTTCTTC; CDR3: CASSPGTSGRYNNEQFF
J: TRBJ1-5; D: .; V: TRBV2; size: .; DNA: TGTGCCAGCAGTGACTACAGGCGACATCAGCCCCAGCATTTT; CDR3: CASSDYRRHQPQHF
J: TRBJ1-6; D: .; V: TRBV2; size: .; DNA: TGTGCCAGCAGTGCGGGGACTTATAATTCACCCCTCCACTTT; CDR3: CASSAGTYNSPLHF
J: TRBJ2-1; D: .; V: TRBV7-2; size: .; DNA: TGTGCCGGGGCCGGCGACAGGCTTACCAATGAGCAGTTCTTC; CDR3: CAGAGDRLTNEQFF
J: TRBJ2-7; D: TRBD1; V: TRBV2; size: .; DNA: TGTGCCAGCAGTGCCAGGGGGCCTGCCTACGAGCAGTACTTC; CDR3: CASSARGPAYEQYF
J: TRBJ1-2; D: TRBD1; V: TRBV19; size: .; DNA: TGTGCATCGGGACAGGGGGGGTCGGACTATGGCTACACCTTC; CDR3: CASGQGGSDYGYTF
J: TRBJ2-1; D: .; V: TRBV28; size: few; DNA: TGTGCCAGCATCAAGCCGGGAGTGTACAATGAGCAGTTCTTC; CDR3: CASIKPGVYNEQFF
J: TRBJ2-5; D: TRBD1; V: TRBV4-3; size: .; DNA: TGCGCCAGCAGCCAAGTACTAACCGGGACAGGGAAAGAGACCCAGTACTTC; CDR3: CASSQVLTGTGKETQYF
J: TRBJ2-3; D: .; V: TRBV11-3; size: once; DNA: TGTGCCAGCAGCTTTCGCGGCACAGATACGCAGTATTTT; CDR3: CASSFRGTDTQYF
J: TRBJ2-5; D: .; V: TRBV9; size: .; DNA: TGTGCCAGCAGCGAAGGACAGTCGGAGACCCAGTACTTC; CDR3: CASSEGQSETQYF
J: TRBJ1-5; D: TRBD1; V: TRBV28; size: .; DNA: TGTGCCAGCACCCCGGCGGGGACAGGGAATCAGCCCCAGCATTTT; CDR3: CASTPAGTGNQPQHF
J: TRBJ1-2; D: TRBD1; V: TRBV5-6; size: few; DNA: TGTGCCAGCAGCCCAAGGACAGGGCCGAGACTGAACTATGGCTACACCTTC; CDR3: CASSPRTGPRLNYGYTF
J: TRBJ1-2; D: TRBD1; V: TRBV19; size: .; DNA: TGTGCCAGTAGTATACTTTTACAGGGGAGCTATGGCTACACCTTC; CDR3: CASSILLQGSYGYTF
J: TRBJ1-1; D: TRBD1; V: TRBV11-2; size: .; DNA: TGTGCCAGCAGCTTAGAGCCCGGGACAGGAACTGAAGCTTTCTTT; CDR3: CASSLEPGTGTEAFF
J: TRBJ2-3; D: TRBD2; V: TRBV27; size: .; DNA: TGTGCCAGCAGCCTTCGGGCGGGAGGGGATACGCAGTATTTT; CDR3: CASSLRAGGDTQYF
J: TRBJ2-7; D: TRBD2; V: TRBV28; size: .; DNA: TGTGCCAGCAGCACTCCCGGGACTATTGGTGTCGACGAGCAGTACTTC; CDR3: CASSTPGTIGVDEQYF
J: TRBJ1-1; D: TRBD1; V: TRBV11-2; size: .; DNA: TGTGCCAGCAGCTCCGGGACAGGGTACTCTGAAGCTTTCTTT; CDR3: CASSSGTGYSEAFF
J: TRBJ2-5; D: .; V: TRBV2; size: few; DNA: TGTGCCAGCAGCCTCGAGTCTGCCCAAGAGACCCAGTACTTC; CDR3: CASSLESAQETQYF
J: TRBJ2-7; D: TRBD1; V: TRBV11-2; size: few; DNA: TGTGCCAGCAGCTGGCGACAGGGATCATCCGACGAGCAGTACTTC; CDR3: CASSWRQGSSDEQYF
J: TRBJ2-1; D: TRBD1; V: TRBV7-9; size: .; DNA: TGTGCCACACAGGGGGGCAATGAGCAGTTCTTC; CDR3: CATQGGNEQFF
J: TRBJ2-5; D: .; V: TRBV5-1; size: .; DNA: TGCGCCAGCAGCGGAAGAGGGATGAGGCTAGAGACCCAGTACTTC; CDR3: CASSGRGMRLETQYF
J: TRBJ1-4; D: .; V: TRBV7-9; size: .; DNA: TGTACCAGCAGCCATCCTCGGGATGAAAAACTGTTTTTT; CDR3: CTSSHPRDEKLFF
J: TRBJ2-7; D: TRBD2; V: TRBV11-2; size: .; DNA: TGTGCCAGCAGCTTAGAAGCCCTGGGTAGCGGGAGATTCTCCTACGAGCAGTACTTC; CDR3: CASSLEALGSGRFSYEQYF
J: TRBJ2-6; D: .; V: TRBV6-5; size: few; DNA: TGTGCCACCGGGAGAGGTGGTGGGGCCAACGGCCTGACTTTC; CDR3: CATGRGGGANGLTF
J: TRBJ1-1; D: TRBD1; V: TRBV2; size: .; DNA: TGTGCCAGCAATGGGGTATACAGGGGTGGGACTGAAGCTTTCTTT; CDR3: CASNGVYRGGTEAFF
J: TRBJ2-4; D: TRBD2; V: TRBV7-2; size: few; DNA: TGTGCCAGCAGCGACGGACTAGCTCAAAACAGTCAGTACTTC; CDR3: CASSDGLAQNSQYF
J: TRBJ2-5; D: TRBD2; V: TRBV28; size: .; DNA: TGTGCCAGCAGCCTAGCGGCAGAGACCCAGTACTTC; CDR3: CASSLAAETQYF
J: TRBJ1-1; D: TRBD1; V: TRBV5-1; size: .; DNA: TGCGCCAGCAGCTTGTTCGGACAGGACACTGAAGCTTTCTTT; CDR3: CASSLFGQDTEAFF
J: TRBJ2-1; D: .; V: TRBV28; size: .; DNA: TGTGCCAGCAGTCGGCGCGCAGGGCAGTTCTTC; CDR3: CASSRRAGQFF